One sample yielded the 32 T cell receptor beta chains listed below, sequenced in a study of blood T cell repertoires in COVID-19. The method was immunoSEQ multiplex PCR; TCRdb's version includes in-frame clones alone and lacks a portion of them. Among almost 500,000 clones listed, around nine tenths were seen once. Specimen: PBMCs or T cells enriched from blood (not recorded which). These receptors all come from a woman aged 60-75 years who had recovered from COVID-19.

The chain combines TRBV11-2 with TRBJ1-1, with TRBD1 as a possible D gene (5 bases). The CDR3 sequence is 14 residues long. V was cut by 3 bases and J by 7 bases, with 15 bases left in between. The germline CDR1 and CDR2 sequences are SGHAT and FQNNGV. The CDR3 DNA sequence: TGTGCCAGCAGCTTCCGGGCCACAACAGGTGAAGCTTTCTTT. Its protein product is CASSFRATTGEAFF.

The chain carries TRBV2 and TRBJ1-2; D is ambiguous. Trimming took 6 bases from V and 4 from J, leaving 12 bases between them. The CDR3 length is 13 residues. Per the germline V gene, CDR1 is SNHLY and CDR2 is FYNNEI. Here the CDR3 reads CASSLTEGYGYTF. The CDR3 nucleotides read TGTGCCAGCAGCTTGACGGAGGGCTATGGCTACACCTTC.

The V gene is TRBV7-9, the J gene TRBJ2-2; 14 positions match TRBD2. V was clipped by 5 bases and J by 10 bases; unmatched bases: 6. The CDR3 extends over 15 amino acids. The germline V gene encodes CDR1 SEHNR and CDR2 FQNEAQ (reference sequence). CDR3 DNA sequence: TGTGCCAGCAGCCCGGGACTAGCGGGGGTCGAGGAGCTGTTTTTT. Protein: CASSPGLAGVEELFF.

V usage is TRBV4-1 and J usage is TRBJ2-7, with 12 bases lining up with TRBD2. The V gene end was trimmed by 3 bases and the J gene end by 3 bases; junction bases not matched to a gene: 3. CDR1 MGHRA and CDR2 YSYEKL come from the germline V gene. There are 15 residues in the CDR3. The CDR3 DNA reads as TGCGCCAGCAGCCAGGTACTAGCGGGGGGCTACGAGCAGTACTTC. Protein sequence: CASSQVLAGGYEQYF.

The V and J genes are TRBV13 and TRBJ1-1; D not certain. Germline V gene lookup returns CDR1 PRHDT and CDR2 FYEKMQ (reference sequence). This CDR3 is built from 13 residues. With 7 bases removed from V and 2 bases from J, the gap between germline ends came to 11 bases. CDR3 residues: CASKRRINTEAFF. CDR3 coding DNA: TGTGCCAGCAAGCGGCGTATTAACACTGAAGCTTTCTTT.

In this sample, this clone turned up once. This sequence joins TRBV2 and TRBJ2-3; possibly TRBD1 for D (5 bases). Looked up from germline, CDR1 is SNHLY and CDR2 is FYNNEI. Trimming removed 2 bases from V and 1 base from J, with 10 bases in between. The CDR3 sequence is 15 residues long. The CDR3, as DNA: TGTGCCAGCAGTGAATGGAACAGGCGCACAGATACGCAGTATTTT. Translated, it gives CASSEWNRRTDTQYF.

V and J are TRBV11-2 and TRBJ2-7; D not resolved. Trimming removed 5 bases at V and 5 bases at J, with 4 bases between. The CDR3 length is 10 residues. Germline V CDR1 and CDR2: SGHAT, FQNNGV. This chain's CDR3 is CASSQDEQYF. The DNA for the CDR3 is TGTGCCAGCAGCCAGGACGAGCAGTACTTC. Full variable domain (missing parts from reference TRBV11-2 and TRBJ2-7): EAGVAQSPRYKIIEKRQSVAFWCNPISGHATLYWYQQILGQGPKLLIQFQNNGVVDDSQLPKDRFSAERLKGVDSTLKIQPAKLEDSAVYLCASSQDEQYFGPGTRLTVT.

CDR3 nucleotides: TGTGCCTGGGAGCCCATGGGACAGGGTGATTCACCCCTCCACTTT. Translating it yields CAWEPMGQGDSPLHF. V is TRBV30 and J is TRBJ1-6; 9 nucleotides match TRBD1. Germline V gene data show CDR1 as GTSNPN and CDR2 as SVGIG (reference sequence). The CDR3 length is 15 residues. J gave up 8 bases and V 5 bases, and 10 bases lay outside the gene matches. Combining the CDR3 with reference TRBV30 and TRBJ1-6 gives the whole variable domain SQTIHQWPATLVQPVGSPLSLECTVEGTSNPNLYWYRQAAGRGLQLLFYSVGIGQISSEVPQNLSASRPQDRQFILSSKKLLLSDSGFYLCAWEPMGQGDSPLHFGNGTRLTVT.

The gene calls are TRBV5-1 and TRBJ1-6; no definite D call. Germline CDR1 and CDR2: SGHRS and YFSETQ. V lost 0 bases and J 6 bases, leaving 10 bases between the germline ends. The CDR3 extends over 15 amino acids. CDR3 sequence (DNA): TGCGCCAGCAGCTTGGGTACTGCTGGTAATTCACCCCTCCACTTT. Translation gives CASSLGTAGNSPLHF.

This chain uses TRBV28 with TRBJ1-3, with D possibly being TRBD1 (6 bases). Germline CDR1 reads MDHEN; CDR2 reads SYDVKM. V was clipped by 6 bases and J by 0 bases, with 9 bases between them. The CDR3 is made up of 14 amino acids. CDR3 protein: CASSTGNSGNTIYF. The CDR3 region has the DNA TGTGCCAGCAGCACAGGGAACTCTGGAAACACCATATATTTT.

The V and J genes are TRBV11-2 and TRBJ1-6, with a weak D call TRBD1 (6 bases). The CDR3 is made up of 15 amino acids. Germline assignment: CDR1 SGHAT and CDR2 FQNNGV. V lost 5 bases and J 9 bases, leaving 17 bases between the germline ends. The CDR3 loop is CASSPYRDGASPLHF. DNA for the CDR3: TGTGCCAGCAGCCCCTACAGGGACGGGGCTTCACCCCTCCACTTT.

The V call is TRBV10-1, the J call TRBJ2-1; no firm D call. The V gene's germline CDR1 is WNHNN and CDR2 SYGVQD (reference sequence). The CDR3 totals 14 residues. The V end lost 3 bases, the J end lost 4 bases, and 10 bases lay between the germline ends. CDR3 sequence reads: CASSEKSTYNEQFF. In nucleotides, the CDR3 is TGCGCCAGCAGTGAAAAGTCCACTTACAATGAGCAGTTCTTC.

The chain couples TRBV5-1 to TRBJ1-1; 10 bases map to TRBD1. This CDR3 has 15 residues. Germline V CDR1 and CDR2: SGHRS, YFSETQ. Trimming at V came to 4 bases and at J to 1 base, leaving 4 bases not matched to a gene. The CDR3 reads CASSQWTGGNTEAFF. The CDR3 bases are TGCGCCAGCAGCCAATGGACAGGGGGGAACACTGAAGCTTTCTTT.

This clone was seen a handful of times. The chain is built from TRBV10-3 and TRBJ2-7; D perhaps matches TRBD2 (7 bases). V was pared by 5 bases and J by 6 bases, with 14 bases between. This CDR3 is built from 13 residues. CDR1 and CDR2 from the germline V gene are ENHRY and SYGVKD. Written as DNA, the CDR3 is TGTGCCATCAGTCCCGCGGGGGCCGGCGAGCAGTACTTC. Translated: CAISPAGAGEQYF.

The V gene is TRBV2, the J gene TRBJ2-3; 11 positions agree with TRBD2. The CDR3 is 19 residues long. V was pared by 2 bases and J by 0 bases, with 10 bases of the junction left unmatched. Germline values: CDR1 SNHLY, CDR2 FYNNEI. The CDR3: CASSEYGTSGRTSTDTQYF. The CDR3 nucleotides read TGTGCCAGCAGTGAATATGGTACTAGCGGGAGAACTAGCACAGATACGCAGTATTTT.

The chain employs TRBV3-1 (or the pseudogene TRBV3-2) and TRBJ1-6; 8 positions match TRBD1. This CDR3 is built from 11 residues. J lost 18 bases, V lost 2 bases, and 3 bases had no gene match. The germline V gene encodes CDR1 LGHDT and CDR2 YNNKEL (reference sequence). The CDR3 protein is CASSQQGAHHF. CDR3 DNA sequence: TGTGCCAGCAGCCAACAGGGGGCCCACCACTTT.

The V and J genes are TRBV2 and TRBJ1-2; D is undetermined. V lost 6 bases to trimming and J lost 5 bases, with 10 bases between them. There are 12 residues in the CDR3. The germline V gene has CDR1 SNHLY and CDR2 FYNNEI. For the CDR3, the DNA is TGTGCCAGCAGCCCCGAGGGTTATGGCTACACCTTC. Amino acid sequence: CASSPEGYGYTF.

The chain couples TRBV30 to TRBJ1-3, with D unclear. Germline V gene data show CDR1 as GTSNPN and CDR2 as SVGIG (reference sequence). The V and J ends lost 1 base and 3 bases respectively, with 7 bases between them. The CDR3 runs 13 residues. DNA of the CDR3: TGTGCCTGGAGTGGCGGCGGTGGAAACACCATATATTTT. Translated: CAWSGGGGNTIYF.

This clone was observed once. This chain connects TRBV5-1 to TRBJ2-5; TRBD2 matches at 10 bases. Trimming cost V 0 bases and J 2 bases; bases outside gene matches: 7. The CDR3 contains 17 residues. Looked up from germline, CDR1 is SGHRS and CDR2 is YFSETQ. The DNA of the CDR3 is TGCGCCAGCAGCTTGGATGGCCCGACTAGCGGGCAAGAGACCCAGTACTTC. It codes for CASSLDGPTSGQETQYF.

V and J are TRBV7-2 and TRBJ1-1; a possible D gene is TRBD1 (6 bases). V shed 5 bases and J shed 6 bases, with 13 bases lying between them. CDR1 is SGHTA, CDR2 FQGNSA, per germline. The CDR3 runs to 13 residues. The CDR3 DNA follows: TGTGCCAGCAGCGGCACAGGGTACGCTGAAGCTTTCTTT. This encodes CASSGTGYAEAFF. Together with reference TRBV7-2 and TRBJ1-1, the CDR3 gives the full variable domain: GAGVSQSPSNKVTEKGKDVELRCDPISGHTALYWYRQSLGQGLEFLIYFQGNSAPDKSGLPSDRFSAERTGGSVSTLTIQRTQQEDSAVYLCASSGTGYAEAFFGQGTRLTVV.

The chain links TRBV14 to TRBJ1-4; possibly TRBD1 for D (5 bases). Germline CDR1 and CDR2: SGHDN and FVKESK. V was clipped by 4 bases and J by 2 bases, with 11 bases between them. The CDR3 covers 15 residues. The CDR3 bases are TGTGCCAGCAGCCCGTTCCGGGGGACTAATGAAAAACTGTTTTTT. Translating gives CASSPFRGTNEKLFF.

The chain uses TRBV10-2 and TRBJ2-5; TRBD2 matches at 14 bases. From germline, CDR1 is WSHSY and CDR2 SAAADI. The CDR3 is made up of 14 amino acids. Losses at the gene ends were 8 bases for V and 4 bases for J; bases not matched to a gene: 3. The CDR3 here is CASRTSGGSETQYF. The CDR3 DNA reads TGCGCCAGCCGGACTAGCGGGGGGTCAGAGACCCAGTACTTC.

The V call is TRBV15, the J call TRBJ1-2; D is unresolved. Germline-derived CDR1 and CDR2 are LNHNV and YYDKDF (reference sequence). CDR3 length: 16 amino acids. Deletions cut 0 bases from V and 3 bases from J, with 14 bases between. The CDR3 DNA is TGTGCCACCAGCAGAGATAGAGGGATTACAGACTATGGCTACACCTTC. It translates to CATSRDRGITDYGYTF. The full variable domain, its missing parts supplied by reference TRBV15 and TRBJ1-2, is DAMVIQNPRYQVTQFGKPVTLSCSQTLNHNVMYWYQQKSSQAPKLLFHYYDKDFNNEADTPDNFQSRRPNTSFCFLDIRSPGLGDTAMYLCATSRDRGITDYGYTFGSGTRLTVV.

CDR3 in DNA: TGTGCCAGTCACCGGGACAGGGGTGAAAAACTGTTTTTT. Its protein product is CASHRDRGEKLFF. The gene calls are TRBV19 and TRBJ1-4, with TRBD1 matching 10 bases. CDR3 length: 13 amino acids. J gave up 7 bases and V 8 bases, and 4 bases lay outside the gene matches. From germline, CDR1 is LNHDA and CDR2 SQIVND (reference sequence).

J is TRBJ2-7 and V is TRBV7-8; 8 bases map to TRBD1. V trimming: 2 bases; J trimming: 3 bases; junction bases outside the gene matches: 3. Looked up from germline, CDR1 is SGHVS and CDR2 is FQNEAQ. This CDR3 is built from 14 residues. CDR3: CASSLRTGIYEQYV. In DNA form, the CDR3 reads TGTGCCAGCAGCTTAAGGACAGGGATCTACGAGCAGTACGTC.

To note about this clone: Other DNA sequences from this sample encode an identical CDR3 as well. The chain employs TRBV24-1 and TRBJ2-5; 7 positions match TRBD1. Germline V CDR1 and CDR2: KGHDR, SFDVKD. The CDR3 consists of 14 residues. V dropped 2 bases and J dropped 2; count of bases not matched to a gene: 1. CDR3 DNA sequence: TGTGCCACCAGTGATTGGGACAGACAAGAGACCCAGTACTTC. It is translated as CATSDWDRQETQYF.

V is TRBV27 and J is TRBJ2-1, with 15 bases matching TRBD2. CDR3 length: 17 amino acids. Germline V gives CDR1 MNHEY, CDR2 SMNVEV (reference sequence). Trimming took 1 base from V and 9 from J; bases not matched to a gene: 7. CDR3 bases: TGTGCCAGCAGTTTATTCCCCCGGACTAGCGGGGGGGGTGAGCAGTTCTTC. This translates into CASSLFPRTSGGGEQFF.

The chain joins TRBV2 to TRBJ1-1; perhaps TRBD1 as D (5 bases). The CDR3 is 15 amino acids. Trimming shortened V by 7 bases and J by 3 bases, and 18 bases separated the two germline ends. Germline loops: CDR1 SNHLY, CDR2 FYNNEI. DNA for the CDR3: TGTGCCAGCATCCAGAGGTACGGGGGAGACACTGAAGCTTTCTTT. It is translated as CASIQRYGGDTEAFF.

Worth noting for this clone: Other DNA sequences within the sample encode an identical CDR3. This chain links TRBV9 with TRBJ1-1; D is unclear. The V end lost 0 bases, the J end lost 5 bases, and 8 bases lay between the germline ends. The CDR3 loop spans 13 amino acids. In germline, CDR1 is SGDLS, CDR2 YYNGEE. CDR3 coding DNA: TGTGCCAGCAGCGTAGGAGGAGCTACTGAAGCTTTCTTT. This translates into CASSVGGATEAFF.

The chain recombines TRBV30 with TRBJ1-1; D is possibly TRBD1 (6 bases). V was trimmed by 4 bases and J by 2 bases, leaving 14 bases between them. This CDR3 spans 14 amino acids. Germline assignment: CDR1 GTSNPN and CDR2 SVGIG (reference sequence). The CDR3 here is CAWTLLGGNTEAFF. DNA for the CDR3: TGTGCCTGGACTCTCCTAGGGGGTAACACTGAAGCTTTCTTT.

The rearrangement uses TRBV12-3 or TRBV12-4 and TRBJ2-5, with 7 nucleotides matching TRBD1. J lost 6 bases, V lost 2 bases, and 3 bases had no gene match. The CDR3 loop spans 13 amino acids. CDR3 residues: CASSLNRGQTQYF. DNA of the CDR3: TGTGCCAGCAGTTTAAACAGGGGTCAGACCCAGTACTTC.

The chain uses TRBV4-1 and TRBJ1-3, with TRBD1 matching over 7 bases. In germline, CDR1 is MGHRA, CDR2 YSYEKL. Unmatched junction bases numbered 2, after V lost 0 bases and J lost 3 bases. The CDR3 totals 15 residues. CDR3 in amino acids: CASSQEGQSGNTIYF. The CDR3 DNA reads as TGCGCCAGCAGCCAAGAGGGACAGAGTGGAAACACCATATATTTT.